This T cell receptor beta chain is drawn from a study of cytomegalovirus exposure and HLA in healthy donors. This clone was detected only once. Its antigen remains unidentified. The CDR3 totals 12 residues. Germline V lookup: CDR1 SNHLY, CDR2 FYNNEI. Trimming shortened V by 4 bases and J by 4 bases, and 6 bases separated the two germline ends. 13 Jbeta primers and 60 Vbeta primers were used for the PCR. The method was immunoSEQ multiplex PCR; TCRdb's version includes in-frame clones alone and lacks a portion of them. The sample has 150,000 to 200,000 clones, 70% to 90% seen once. The donors were healthy bone marrow donors. The study, taken as a whole, reports: TRBV6-2, TRBV6-3 and some other V segments were excluded as indistinguishable. It was shown in a later analysis that HLA-associated TCR beta chains were more clonally expanded than other, equally common chains.

The sequencing input was PBMCs. This clonotype originated in a woman under 30 in good health and CMV-seropositive. The chain joins TRBV2 to TRBJ2-3; D gene uncertain. The CDR3 coding sequence is TGTGCCAGCAGTGTAATAGCAGATACGCAGTATTTT. Protein: CASSVIADTQYF.